The rows below give T cell receptor beta chains drawn from one sample of a study of CD8 T cells in Susac syndrome. Each CDR3 protein is one row after TCRdb ran MiXCR on the immunoSEQ multiplex PCR reads. The table lists under 55,000 distinct CDR3 sequences, roughly 93% of them singletons. Specimen: CD8+ T cells from PBMCs. Receptors originate from a human donor with multiple sclerosis. The CDR3 runs from the conserved cysteine through the conserved F or W. Each record gives: V gene, D gene, clone size, J gene, CDR3 protein, CDR3 DNA. The D gene is left open where the match is weak. Rows give clone size only sometimes, using once, few, many, or a class for an expanded clone.

TRBV13	.	.	TRBJ2-5	CASSSAETQYF	TGTGCCAGCAGCTCCGCCGAGACCCAGTACTTC
TRBV2	.	.	TRBJ1-4	CASSAMRQVSEKLFF	TGTGCCAGCAGCGCAATGAGACAGGTTTCGGAAAAACTGTTTTTT
TRBV6-5	.	once	TRBJ1-1	CASSYSQDSEAFF	TGTGCCAGCAGTTACTCCCAGGATTCTGAAGCTTTCTTT
TRBV20-1	.	.	TRBJ2-7	CSAGGEGEQYF	TGCAGTGCAGGGGGTGAAGGTGAGCAGTACTTC
TRBV7-3	TRBD1	.	TRBJ2-1	CASSSGQGRDEQFF	TGTGCCAGCAGCTCCGGACAGGGAAGGGATGAGCAGTTCTTC
TRBV7-9	TRBD1	.	TRBJ2-3	CASSFAGTEGTQYF	TGTGCCAGCAGCTTCGCCGGGACAGAGGGTACGCAGTATTTT
TRBV25-1	TRBD1	.	TRBJ1-2	CASSEAGTGGVYGYTF	TGTGCCAGCAGTGAAGCCGGGACAGGGGGCGTCTATGGCTACACCTTC
TRBV29-1	TRBD1	once	TRBJ1-1	CSVGQGARETEAFF	TGCAGCGTTGGACAGGGGGCGAGGGAGACTGAAGCTTTCTTT
TRBV7-9	.	.	TRBJ2-3	CASSSRQGGFRKDTQYF	TGTGCCAGCAGCTCTCGACAGGGAGGCTTTCGCAAAGATACGCAGTATTTT
TRBV12-3/TRBV12-4	.	.	TRBJ2-7	CASSLGQIYEQYF	TGTGCCAGCAGTTTGGGACAAATCTACGAGCAGTACTTC
TRBV30	.	.	TRBJ2-3	CAWKGSLGSDTQYF	TGTGCCTGGAAGGGGAGCCTGGGTTCAGATACGCAGTATTTT
TRBV12-3/TRBV12-4	TRBD1	.	TRBJ1-2	CASSLSNRGHGYTF	TGTGCCAGCAGTTTAAGTAACAGGGGGCATGGCTACACCTTC
TRBV27	.	.	TRBJ2-7	CASSLIRPRGDEQYF	TGTGCCAGCAGTTTAATACGCCCCCGGGGCGACGAGCAGTACTTC
TRBV2	.	.	TRBJ1-2	CASSSGETYGYTF	TGTGCCAGCAGCTCGGGGGAAACCTATGGCTACACCTTC
TRBV28	.	.	TRBJ1-4	CASSLPSGRGNEKLFF	TGTGCCAGCAGTCTACCCTCGGGACGGGGTAATGAAAAACTGTTTTTT
TRBV5-6	.	once	TRBJ2-7	CASSFITHEQYF	TGTGCCAGCAGCTTTATTACCCACGAGCAGTACTTC
TRBV4-3	.	.	TRBJ2-1	CASSQDRGPNEQFF	TGCGCCAGCAGCCAAGATAGAGGGCCGAATGAGCAGTTCTTC
TRBV30	.	.	TRBJ1-2	CAWSPTGLLGANYGYTF	TGTGCCTGGAGTCCGACCGGGTTATTGGGGGCTAACTATGGCTACACCTTC
TRBV9	.	.	TRBJ2-5	CASSADSPETQYF	TGTGCCAGCAGCGCGGACAGCCCGGAGACCCAGTACTTC
TRBV5-1	TRBD1	.	TRBJ1-5	CASSITGEDQPQHF	TGCGCCAGCAGCATAACAGGGGAGGATCAGCCCCAGCATTTT
TRBV12-3/TRBV12-4	.	.	TRBJ1-2	CASSLSDGYTF	TGTGCCAGCAGTTTATCTGATGGCTACACCTTC
TRBV4-1	.	.	TRBJ2-2	CASSQEAGFGELFF	TGCGCCAGCAGCCAAGAGGCAGGGTTCGGGGAGCTGTTTTTT
TRBV4-2	.	.	TRBJ2-1	CASSQDGGSSYNEQFF	TGTGCCAGCAGCCAAGATGGGGGAAGCTCCTACAATGAGCAGTTCTTC
TRBV10-3	TRBD1	.	TRBJ1-1	CAISEPQTGGNTEAFF	TGTGCCATCAGTGAGCCGCAAACAGGGGGGAACACTGAAGCTTTCTTT
TRBV5-6	.	.	TRBJ1-5	CASSLEAGLEEPQHF	TGTGCCAGCAGCTTGGAGGCGGGCCTAGAGGAGCCCCAGCATTTT
TRBV24-1	.	.	TRBJ2-1	CATSARTYNEQFF	TGTGCCACCAGTGCCCGGACTTACAATGAGCAGTTCTTC
TRBV13	TRBD1	.	TRBJ2-7	CASSLRDRTCEQYF	TGTGCCAGCAGCCTCCGGGACAGGACCTGCGAGCAGTACTTC
TRBV15	.	.	TRBJ2-1	CATSRDRPSNEQFF	TGTGCCACCAGCAGAGATCGCCCGAGCAATGAGCAGTTCTTC
TRBV7-4	.	.	TRBJ1-3	CASDVTGSGNTIYF	TGTGCCAGCGACGTAACGGGGTCTGGAAACACCATATATTTT
TRBV28	.	.	TRBJ2-2	CASSLWRFRQLNTGELFF	TGTGCCAGCAGTTTATGGAGGTTTCGGCAGCTGAACACCGGGGAGCTGTTTTTT
TRBV12-3/TRBV12-4	.	.	TRBJ1-1	CASSFRGRTEAFF	TGTGCCAGCAGTTTCCGGGGAAGGACTGAAGCTTTCTTT
TRBV12-3/TRBV12-4	.	.	TRBJ1-2	CASTPPGRPLYGYTF	TGTGCCAGCACCCCCCCCGGGAGGCCCCTCTATGGCTACACCTTC
TRBV15	.	.	TRBJ1-1	CATSDNQGRTEAFF	TGTGCCACCAGCGACAATCAGGGGAGGACTGAAGCTTTCTTT
TRBV7-8	.	.	TRBJ1-2	CASMGGWAGRNYTF	TGTGCCAGCATGGGGGGTTGGGCAGGACGAAACTACACCTTC
TRBV6-6	.	.	TRBJ2-5	CASSYSTGFVETQYF	TGTGCCAGCAGTTACTCAACAGGGTTTGTGGAGACCCAGTACTTC
TRBV7-6	.	.	TRBJ2-6	CASSNGISGANVLTF	TGTGCCAGCAGCAACGGGATCTCTGGGGCCAACGTCCTGACTTTC
TRBV15	TRBD1	.	TRBJ1-4	CATSRDRGQGSEKLFF	TGTGCCACCAGCAGAGATCGCGGACAGGGAAGCGAAAAACTGTTTTTT
TRBV27	.	.	TRBJ1-1	CASSLGISTEAFF	TGTGCCAGCAGTTTAGGGATATCCACTGAAGCTTTCTTT
TRBV3-1	.	.	TRBJ2-5	CASSHATGIERETQYF	TGTGCCAGCAGCCACGCGACAGGTATCGAACGAGAGACCCAGTACTTC
TRBV6-4	.	.	TRBJ2-6	CASSDSSLSGANVLTF	TGTGCCAGCAGTGACTCGAGTCTCTCTGGGGCCAACGTCCTGACTTTC
TRBV27	.	.	TRBJ1-5	CARGPSIPQHF	TGTGCCAGAGGGCCGTCGATACCCCAGCATTTT
TRBV7-9	.	.	TRBJ1-2	CASRPTGSDGYTF	TGTGCCAGCAGGCCGACAGGATCGGACGGCTACACCTTC
TRBV3-1	.	.	TRBJ1-4	CASSLGHLNEKLFF	TGTGCCAGCAGCCTCGGACATCTTAATGAAAAACTGTTTTTT